This TCR beta chain was captured in a study of blood T cells in healthy people across ages. Overall study results and limits: Higher diversity, along with more naive CD4+ cells, distinguished long-lived donors from aged donors. One million T cells yielded diversity estimates that were considered underestimates.

The people who gave samples were healthy Caucasians from Russia, aged roughly 6 to 100. This CDR3 has 15 amino acids. Germline CDR1 reads SGDLS; CDR2 reads YYNGEE. Between the trimmed V and J ends, which lost 0 bases and 3 bases, there was a span of 9 bases. On this clonotype: Its antigen is still unknown.

It was with a sample-barcoded 5' primer and a J-beta primer mix that a second PCR of about 6 to 12 cycles was run. MiXCR, run by TCRdb on the 5' RACE reads, gives a single entry per CDR3 protein. The data show about 970,000 distinct CDR3 sequences, with roughly 51% seen just once and about a fifth held by the top ten. This TCR derives from a woman aged 55-70 years in good health. The sample was blood. V is TRBV9 and J is TRBJ1-4; D not resolved. CDR3 nucleotides: TGTGCCAGCAGCGTAGGGTCAGTCTCTAATGAAAAACTGTTTTTT. Translated: CASSVGSVSNEKLFF.